This T cell receptor (beta chain) was identified in a study of T cell changes during pregnancy in multiple sclerosis. This CDR3 has 14 residues. The V and J ends lost 5 bases and 5 bases respectively, with 13 bases between them. Germline CDR1 and CDR2: SSHAT and FNYEAQ (reference sequence). Sequencing was performed with immunoSEQ multiplex PCR; in TCRdb, only in-frame clones are kept and a portion is missing. The data show around 59,000 clones, with around nine tenths seen just once and 2.5% to 3% held by the top ten. The genes are TRBV7-7 and TRBJ2-1; no reliable D call. Source: peripheral blood, taken in the third trimester of pregnancy. The sequence came from a female donor in good health, enrolled as a control in a pregnancy study. The CDR3 sequence is CASSLTVADNEQFF. For the CDR3, the DNA is TGTGCCAGCAGCCTCACGGTTGCGGACAATGAGCAGTTCTTC. Filled out from reference TRBV7-7 and TRBJ2-1, the complete variable domain reads GAGVSQSPRYKVTKRGQDVTLRCDPISSHATLYWYQQALGQGPEFLTYFNYEAQPDKSGLPSDRFSAERPEGSISTLTIQRTEQRDSAMYRCASSLTVADNEQFFGPGTRLTVL.